This TCR beta chain was sequenced during a study of T cells expressing NK-cell markers. Background on the study: It was sorted CD3+CD56+NKG2C+, CD3+CD56+NKG2C- and CD3+CD56-NKG2C+ T cells that supplied the TCR beta repertoires.

CDR1 is SEHNR, CDR2 FQNEAQ, per germline (reference sequence). The CDR3 is 15 amino acids. TCRdb reanalyzed the 5' RACE reads and collapses them to one entry per CDR3 protein, without DNA. This table lists under 500,000 distinct CDR3 sequences. Sequencing used blood T cells: a sorted CD56 or NKG2C T cell subset, CD4+ or CD8+ T cells, or bulk PBMC T cells (not recorded which). This chain links TRBV7-9 with TRBJ2-1; TCRdb's D gene call, TRBD1, goes unchecked for lack of DNA. The receptor comes from a woman aged 18 to 69 in good health. This CDR3 reads CASSLPTGEVNEQFF.